Described below is a single T cell receptor beta chain sequence and its context. Germline V gives CDR1 LNHDA, CDR2 SQIVND (reference sequence). CDR3 length: 13 residues. Deletions cut 10 bases from V and 5 bases from J, with 17 bases between. The source of the sample is a study of blood T cell repertoires in COVID-19. Overall study context: Sources were T cells, B-cell-depleted T cells, or PBMCs; the material itself was cDNA or gDNA.

The table came from immunoSEQ multiplex PCR; TCRdb's copy has only in-frame clones and leaves some out. The data contain under 200,000 clones, 90% of them seen just once; the ten biggest clones take up 0.5% to 0.65%. The sample taken for sequencing was peripheral blood. The TCR originated in a man between 45 and 60 years old with acute or convalescent COVID-19. The genes are TRBV19 and TRBJ2-5; a weak D match, TRBD1 (7 bases). The CDR3 bases are TGTGCCACGGGGGTAGGGGGCGCGGAGACCCAGTACTTC. This codes for CATGVGGAETQYF.